The rows below give T cell receptor beta chains drawn from one sample of a study of shared clonotypes between healthy human individuals. Repertoires were generated with immunoSEQ multiplex PCR, while TCRdb's copy carries only in-frame clones and drops some. The sample lists approximately 2,000,000 clones; over 85% were seen once. The sequencing sample was made of naive CD8+ T cells from PBMCs. The source of these receptors is a man aged 18 to 35 in good health. Some clones in this sample may be carry-over from other donors' samples. The CDR3 runs from the conserved cysteine through the conserved F or W. D genes are given only for firm matches.

>TRBV18|17|TRBJ1-4|TRBD1
TGTGCCAGCTCACCCTTCCGACAGGGGGCAGTTAATGAAAAACTGTTTTTT
CASSPFRQGAVNEKLFF
>TRBV5-1|14|TRBJ1-4|-
TGCGCCAGCAGTGTGTCGGGGACGAATGAAAAACTGTTTTTT
CASSVSGTNEKLFF
>TRBV27|17|TRBJ2-1|-
TGTGCCAGCAGTTTACTCTCAAACAGGGACTTCTACAATGAGCAGTTCTTC
CASSLLSNRDFYNEQFF
>TRBV28|13|TRBJ2-2|-
TGTGCCAGCAGCTTCTGGGGGACCGGGGAGCTGTTTTTT
CASSFWGTGELFF
>TRBV27|14|TRBJ2-1|-
TGTGCCAGCAGTTTTGTGGGTGGCGGACTGGGGCAGTTCTTC
CASSFVGGGLGQFF
>TRBV7-6|15|TRBJ2-7|-
TGTGCCAGCAGCTCTACCAACGGGGTAGGGGGCGAGCAGTACTTC
CASSSTNGVGGEQYF
>TRBV27|16|TRBJ2-7|TRBD1
TGTGCCAGCAGTTCATCACAGGGGGCGAGGGCCTACGAGCAGTACTTC
CASSSSQGARAYEQYF
>TRBV28|17|TRBJ2-3|-
TGTGCCAGCAGTTTAGAGGGATCAACACGGAGCACAGATACGCAGTATTTT
CASSLEGSTRSTDTQYF
>TRBV5-1|13|TRBJ2-7|-
TGCGCCAGCAGCTTCGGCGACTCCTACGAGCAGTACTTC
CASSFGDSYEQYF
>TRBV4-3|15|TRBJ2-1|-
TGCGCCAGCAGCCGTGTTCGTAGTCATGTCGGTGAGCAGTTCTTC
CASSRVRSHVGEQFF